The clone carrying this TCR beta chain occurred many times. This entry belongs to a study of Graves' ophthalmopathy and Graves' hyperthyroidism. For repertoire sequencing, the TCR beta CDR3 regions were amplified from RNA transcripts. Following a first-round RT-PCR that used HTBI primers, a second-round multiplex PCR was carried out. TCRdb recomputed calls from the multiplex PCR reads with MiXCR, one row per CDR3 protein. The data show around 400,000 distinct CDR3 sequences, about 21% seen once. V dropped 0 bases and J dropped 5; count of bases not matched to a gene: 14. Germline CDR1 LGHNA, CDR2 YSLEER. CDR3 length: 18 amino acids.

The receptor's source is a woman younger than 35 with stable Graves' hyperthyroidism. The chain combines TRBV4-3 with TRBJ2-7; the match to TRBD1 covers 9 bases. The specimen was peripheral blood. The DNA for the CDR3 is TGCGCCAGCAGCCAAGATTACCTGTTGGGGGACAGGGCCAACGAGCAGTACTTC. Translated, it gives CASSQDYLLGDRANEQYF.